Below, 23 T cell receptor beta chains from the same sample are listed, as sequenced in a study of cytomegalovirus exposure and HLA in healthy donors. In the PCR, 60 Vbeta and 13 Jbeta primers were used. The data were produced by immunoSEQ multiplex PCR, yet TCRdb's version contains in-frame clones alone and is incomplete. The top ten clones hold 6.3% of a sample with about 180,000 clones, over 60% of them seen once. The sequencing input was PBMCs. These receptors were collected from a man aged 40-50 years in good health and CMV-seropositive.

This rearrangement joins TRBV27 to TRBJ2-7, with 11 bases lining up with TRBD2. V dropped 5 bases and J dropped 2; count of bases not matched to a gene: 11. Germline V gives CDR1 MNHEY, CDR2 SMNVEV (reference sequence). There are 17 residues in the CDR3. The CDR3 reads CASSPYPTSGVTYEQYF. The CDR3 coding sequence is TGTGCCAGCAGTCCCTATCCGACTAGCGGGGTAACCTACGAGCAGTACTTC.

The table lists this clone with a count of one. This chain joins TRBV6-5 and TRBJ1-4, with 7 bases identical to TRBD1. Germline-derived CDR1 and CDR2 are MNHEY and SVGAGI. The CDR3 covers 15 residues. The trim removed 2 bases at V and 4 bases at J, leaving 4 bases unmatched. The DNA of the CDR3 is TGTGCCAGCAGTTACGTGACAGGGCATAATGAAAAACTGTTTTTT. It yields the protein CASSYVTGHNEKLFF.

As concerns this clone: Germline and junction disagree at one end, which may indicate a read error. This chain joins TRBV11-2 and TRBJ2-6; 7 nucleotides agree with TRBD1. From germline, CDR1 is SGHAT and CDR2 FQNNGV. The length of the CDR3 is 15 residues. The chain's CDR3 is CASSFTGAGANGLTF. CDR3 nucleotide sequence: TGTGCCAGCAGCTTCACAGGGGCTGGGGCCAACGGCCTGACTTTC.

The chain uses TRBV11-2 and TRBJ1-2; D possibly corresponds to TRBD1 (6 bases). CDR3 length: 15 amino acids. Germline loops: CDR1 SGHAT, CDR2 FQNNGV. The V and J ends lost 5 bases and 2 bases respectively, with 15 bases between them. The CDR3 here is CASSQGWGSNYGYTF. The CDR3, as DNA: TGTGCCAGCAGCCAGGGGTGGGGGAGCAACTATGGCTACACCTTC.

This clone was detected once. The rearrangement links TRBV9 to TRBJ2-5; maybe TRBD2 (5 bases). This CDR3 comprises 15 residues. The V end lost 2 bases, the J end lost 5 bases, and 16 bases lay between the germline ends. The germline CDR1 and CDR2 sequences are SGDLS and YYNGEE. In DNA form, the CDR3 reads TGTGCCAGCAGCGTTACGGGTTCGGAGGTGGAGACCCAGTACTTC. Its translation: CASSVTGSEVETQYF. The full variable domain, completed using reference TRBV9 and TRBJ2-5, is DSGVTQTPKHLITATGQRVTLRCSPRSGDLSVYWYQQSLDQGLQFLIQYYNGEERAKGNILERFSAQQFPDLHSELNLSSLELGDSALYFCASSVTGSEVETQYFGPGTRLLVL.

The genes are TRBV5-1 and TRBJ2-5; 8 nucleotides agree with TRBD1. The CDR3 is made up of 16 amino acids. The V gene's germline CDR1 is SGHRS and CDR2 YFSETQ. Unmatched junction bases numbered 9, after V lost 0 bases and J lost 5 bases. The CDR3 DNA reads as TGCGCCAGCAGCTTGGCCCCTTTACAGGGGGTGGAGACCCAGTACTTC. This codes for CASSLAPLQGVETQYF.

This rearrangement joins TRBV5-1 to TRBJ1-2; 7 bases line up with TRBD1. The germline V gene encodes CDR1 SGHRS and CDR2 YFSETQ. This CDR3 comprises 13 residues. V trimming: 3 bases; J trimming: 7 bases; junction bases outside the gene matches: 6. This CDR3 is CASSSNGDSGYTF. For the CDR3, the DNA is TGCGCCAGCAGCTCTAACGGGGACAGTGGCTACACCTTC.

V gene TRBV5-1 combines with J gene TRBJ1-2, with D possibly TRBD1 on 5 matching bases. Trimming cost V 4 bases and J 8 bases, with 21 bases left between them. Per germline, CDR1 SGHRS and CDR2 YFSETQ. The CDR3 is 15 amino acids. CDR3 in DNA: TGCGCCAGCAGCCGACAGCCTACGGAGCATGAGGGCTACACCTTC. Encoded protein: CASSRQPTEHEGYTF.

This clone has just a few counts. The CDR3 loop reads CASSERFSRTGELFF. The CDR3 nucleotides are TGTGCCAGCAGTGAAAGATTCTCGAGGACCGGGGAGCTGTTTTTT. This chain uses TRBV6-1 with TRBJ2-2; D unclear. The CDR3 totals 15 residues. Germline CDR1 reads MNHNS; CDR2 reads SASEGT. The V end was cut by 2 bases, the J end by 5 bases, with 12 bases between.

V gene TRBV30 combines with J gene TRBJ2-7; TRBD2 agrees at 9 bases. CDR1 is GTSNPN and CDR2 is SVGIG in the germline V gene (reference sequence). Unmatched junction bases numbered 7, after V lost 2 bases and J lost 5 bases. This CDR3 comprises 14 residues. The CDR3 here is CAWSRLADFNEQYF. The CDR3 DNA sequence: TGTGCCTGGAGTCGACTAGCGGATTTCAACGAGCAGTACTTC.

This sequence joins TRBV9 and TRBJ2-5; maybe TRBD2 (7 bases). The J call is doubtful: the DNA matches TRBJ2-7 better. Germline V lookup: CDR1 SGDLS, CDR2 YYNGEE. The length of the CDR3 is 15 residues. The CDR3 reads CASSQGSGRATEQYF. The CDR3 nucleotides read TGTGCCAGCAGCCAGGGGTCGGGGAGGGCCACCGAGCAGTACTTC.

The chain recombines TRBV5-5 with TRBJ1-1; D gene uncertain. V shed 2 bases and J shed 1 base, with 3 bases lying between them. Germline V CDR1 and CDR2: SGHKS, YYEKEE (reference sequence). CDR3 length: 12 amino acids. The CDR3 sequence is CASSLQNTEAFF. The CDR3 nucleotides are TGTGCCAGCAGCTTACAGAACACTGAAGCTTTCTTT.

With regard to this clone: Germline and junction disagree at one end, which may indicate a read error. The chain uses TRBV9 and TRBJ2-2, with D maybe TRBD2 (6 bases). The V gene's germline CDR1 is SGDLS and CDR2 YYNGEE. CDR3 size: 12 residues. CDR3 sequence (DNA): TGTGCCAGCAGCTACTACACCGGGGGGCTGTTTTTT. Translated, it gives CASSYYTGGLFF.

This chain links TRBV19 with TRBJ2-1, with a weak D call TRBD2 (7 bases). Trimming took off 5 bases at V and 8 bases at J, with 16 bases between the two ends. The CDR3 contains 14 residues. Germline-derived CDR1 and CDR2 are LNHDA and SQIVND (reference sequence). The CDR3 loop is CASSARGTSHEQFF. Written as DNA, the CDR3 is TGTGCCAGTAGTGCGCGGGGGACATCCCATGAGCAGTTCTTC.

This clone was observed a single time. The chain joins TRBV5-6 to TRBJ1-5, with 10 bases that match TRBD1. Per the germline V gene, CDR1 is SGHDT and CDR2 is YYEEEE. V lost 4 bases, J lost 0 bases, and 10 bases stayed unmatched. CDR3 size: 18 residues. DNA of the CDR3: TGTGCCAGCAGCCTCCGGGACAGGGGATCTTATAGCAATCAGCCCCAGCATTTT. Amino acids: CASSLRDRGSYSNQPQHF. Full variable domain (rest looked up from reference TRBV5-6 and TRBJ1-5): DAGVTQSPTHLIKTRGQQVTLRCSPKSGHDTVSWYQQALGQGPQFIFQYYEEEERQRGNFPDRFSGHQFPNYSSELNVNALLLGDSALYLCASSLRDRGSYSNQPQHFGDGTRLSIL.

V usage is TRBV6-5 and J usage is TRBJ1-4; the D gene is possibly TRBD1 (6 bases). CDR1 and CDR2 (germline): MNHEY, SVGAGI. The V end was cut by 4 bases, the J end by 7 bases, with 13 bases between. The CDR3 runs 14 residues. The DNA for the CDR3 is TGTGCCAGCAGTTCACAGGGACGGACTGAAAAACTGTTTTTT. Its translation is CASSSQGRTEKLFF.

The chain has TRBV5-1 and TRBJ2-3; 10 bases are shared with TRBD2. The trim removed 4 bases at V and 9 bases at J, leaving 5 bases unmatched. The V gene's germline CDR1 is SGHRS and CDR2 YFSETQ. This CDR3 is 13 amino acids long. CDR3 DNA: TGCGCCAGCAGCGTTCCGGGACTAGCGACGCAGTATTTT. This sequence encodes CASSVPGLATQYF.

This chain uses TRBV9 with TRBJ2-3; TRBD1 agrees at 8 bases. V shed 3 bases, J shed 5 bases, and the junction held 5 bases outside the gene matches. CDR1 is SGDLS, CDR2 YYNGEE, per germline. The CDR3 runs 14 residues. In DNA, the CDR3 is TGTGCCAGCAGCGCTCGGACAGGGCGAGATACGCAGTATTTT. Amino acids: CASSARTGRDTQYF. The whole variable domain, filled in from reference TRBV9 and TRBJ2-3, reads DSGVTQTPKHLITATGQRVTLRCSPRSGDLSVYWYQQSLDQGLQFLIQYYNGEERAKGNILERFSAQQFPDLHSELNLSSLELGDSALYFCASSARTGRDTQYFGPGTRLTVL.

The chain employs TRBV19 and TRBJ2-1, with 10 nucleotides matching TRBD1. J was trimmed by 3 bases and V by 9 bases; bases with no gene match: 2. The germline CDR1 and CDR2 sequences are LNHDA and SQIVND (reference sequence). The CDR3 has 13 residues. CDR3 residues: CASRTGGYNEQFF. The CDR3 DNA is TGTGCCAGCAGGACAGGGGGCTACAATGAGCAGTTCTTC.

The chain combines TRBV7-9 with TRBJ2-7; D gene uncertain. In germline, CDR1 is SEHNR, CDR2 FQNEAQ (reference sequence). CDR3 length: 12 residues. V was shortened by 5 bases and J by 4 bases, with 9 bases between the two germline ends. The DNA for the CDR3 is TGTGCCAGCAGCCCCACAGAATACGAGCAGTACTTC. As protein: CASSPTEYEQYF.

The chain recombines TRBV7-3 with TRBJ2-2; D call uncertain. This CDR3 region has 14 residues. Germline CDR1 reads SGHTA; CDR2 reads FQGTGA. V lost 5 bases to trimming and J lost 1 base, with 8 bases between them. The CDR3 reads CASSRDKNTGELFF. In DNA, the CDR3 is TGTGCCAGCAGCCGTGACAAGAACACCGGGGAGCTGTTTTTT.

This clone was recorded only once. V usage is TRBV5-5 and J usage is TRBJ2-7; TRBD1 might be the D (6 bases). The V and J ends lost 0 bases and 7 bases respectively, with 17 bases between them. Germline CDR1 reads SGHKS; CDR2 reads YYEKEE (reference sequence). The length of the CDR3 is 15 residues. The CDR3 coding sequence is TGTGCCAGCAGCTTGGCCCCGACAGGTACGATTGAGCAGTACTTC. It translates to CASSLAPTGTIEQYF.

This clone was detected a few times. V is TRBV15 and J is TRBJ2-4; D possibly corresponds to TRBD1 (7 bases). The CDR3 is made up of 13 amino acids. The V end was cut by 0 bases, the J end by 15 bases, with 15 bases between. Germline CDR1 and CDR2: LNHNV and YYDKDF (reference sequence). The chain's CDR3 is CATSRDRRDSGYF. The CDR3 DNA reads TGTGCCACCAGCAGAGACCGGCGGGACAGTGGGTACTTC.